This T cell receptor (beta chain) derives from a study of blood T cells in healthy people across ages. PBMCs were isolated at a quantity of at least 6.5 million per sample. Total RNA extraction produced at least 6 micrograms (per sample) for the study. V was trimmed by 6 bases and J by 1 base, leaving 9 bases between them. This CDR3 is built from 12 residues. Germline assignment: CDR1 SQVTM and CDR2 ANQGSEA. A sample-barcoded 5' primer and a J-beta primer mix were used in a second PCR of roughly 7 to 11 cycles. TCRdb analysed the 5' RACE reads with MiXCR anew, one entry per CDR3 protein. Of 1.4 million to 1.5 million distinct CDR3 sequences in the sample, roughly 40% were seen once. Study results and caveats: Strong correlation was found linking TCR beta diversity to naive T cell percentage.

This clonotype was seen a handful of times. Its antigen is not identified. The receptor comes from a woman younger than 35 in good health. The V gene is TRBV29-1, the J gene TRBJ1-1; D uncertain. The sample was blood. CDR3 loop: CSVADSNTEAFF. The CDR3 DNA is TGCAGCGTAGCCGACTCGAACACTGAAGCTTTCTTT.